Described below is a single TCR beta chain sequence and its context. Its antigen is still unknown. The data belong to a study of monozygotic twins with inflammatory bowel disease. TCRdb reprocessed the 5' RACE reads, with one entry per CDR3 protein and no DNA. The listing records 300,000 to 350,000 distinct CDR3 sequences. CDR1 is DFQATT and CDR2 is SNEGSKA in the germline V gene (reference sequence). The CDR3 length is 13 residues. Points from the study as a whole: Immunosuppressive treatments were not uniform, and this may have added variability to patient repertoires.

This TCR was sampled from a human donor with ulcerative colitis or Crohn's disease, or a healthy co-twin of an affected twin (not recorded which). The sample was blood. The chain couples TRBV20-1 to TRBJ2-5; without DNA, the TCRdb call of TRBD1 cannot be checked. CDR3 in amino acids: CSASRAAYGTQYF.